Sequencing of this T cell receptor beta chain was carried out in a study of cytomegalovirus exposure and HLA in healthy donors. Points from the study as a whole: The likely explanation for a cluster of highly shared sequence variants was sequencing artifact.

Turning to this clone: No antigen is known for it.

Vbeta (60) and Jbeta (13) primers were used in the PCR. The method was immunoSEQ multiplex PCR; TCRdb's version includes in-frame clones alone and lacks a portion of them. The sample has around 150,000 clones; 78% are singletons. Germline assignment: CDR1 SGDLS and CDR2 YYNGEE. The CDR3 runs 14 residues. V gave up 3 bases and J gave up 2 bases, with 6 bases separating them. This TCR was sampled from a male donor in good health and CMV-seronegative. The chain carries TRBV9 and TRBJ2-6; perhaps TRBD2 as D (6 bases). The sequencing input was PBMCs. The CDR3 nucleotides read TGTGCCAGCAGCGGGAGGGCTGGGGCCAACGTCCTGACTTTC. Translation gives CASSGRAGANVLTF.